This TCR beta chain stems from a study of Ad26.COV2.S vaccination and SARS-CoV-2 variants. From germline, CDR1 is SGHDT and CDR2 YYEEEE. The germline V and J ends were trimmed by 1 base and 4 bases, with 12 bases remaining between them. This CDR3 has 14 residues. Treatment reported: around 19 received Ad26.COV2.S at low or high dose, single or two shots; about five received placebo; per-sample allocation not given. Following the first vaccine or placebo injection, samples were taken on day 63. Sequencing used immunoSEQ multiplex PCR; TCRdb keeps in-frame clones, though not all of them. The repertoire holds nearly 400,000 clones, with approximately 89% as singletons.

The sequences come from peripheral blood, collected in a trial of Ad26.COV2.S vaccine versus placebo. The chain couples TRBV5-6 to TRBJ2-7; TRBD1 is a possible D gene (6 bases). This sequence was found in a person aged 18-65 years who received the Ad26.COV2.S COVID-19 vaccine or a placebo. CDR3 sequence reads: CASSLPGTIYEQYF. The CDR3 nucleotides are TGTGCCAGCAGCTTGCCCGGGACAATTTACGAGCAGTACTTC.